A single sample gave rise to the 3 T cell receptor beta chains below, sequenced in a study of blood T cells in healthy people across ages. The use of a sample-barcoded 5' primer and a J-beta primer mix characterized a second PCR of roughly 6 to 11 cycles. MiXCR, applied by TCRdb to the 5' RACE reads, yields one record per CDR3 protein. The sample consists of hundreds of thousands of distinct CDR3 sequences, 45% to 55% of them appearing once. The material sequenced was blood. All receptors come from an elderly man in good health.

This rearrangement joins TRBV5-1 to TRBJ2-7; no firm D call. Germline CDR1 SGHRS, CDR2 YFSETQ. The CDR3 is made up of 14 amino acids. The V and J ends lost 0 bases and 2 bases respectively, with 9 bases between them. The CDR3 spells CASSLAQAPYEQYF. CDR3 DNA sequence: TGCGCCAGCAGCTTGGCCCAGGCTCCCTACGAGCAGTACTTC.

This clonotype was seen more than once but under ten times. The V call is TRBV20-1, the J call TRBJ2-1, with TRBD2 matching 8 bases. V lost 5 bases to trimming and J lost 10 bases; unmatched junction nucleotides: 19. The CDR3 contains 16 residues. The germline V gene encodes CDR1 DFQATT and CDR2 SNEGSKA (reference sequence). The CDR3 here is CSAHARTSRRALEQFF. CDR3 bases: TGCAGTGCTCACGCCCGGACTAGCCGGCGGGCCCTCGAGCAGTTCTTC.

This clonotype has at least ten counts. The chain recombines TRBV29-1 with TRBJ2-1; TRBD1 agrees at 9 bases. This CDR3 comprises 13 residues. The germline V gene has CDR1 SQVTM and CDR2 ANQGSEA. V shed 7 bases and J 5 bases; nucleotides not matched to a gene: 6. CDR3 sequence: CSGGQGSHNEQFF. As DNA, the CDR3 is TGCAGCGGTGGACAGGGGTCCCACAATGAGCAGTTCTTC.